The clone carrying this T cell receptor beta chain has a handful of counts. The data are from a study of cytomegalovirus exposure and HLA in healthy donors. Across the whole study: Unique TCRs numbering roughly 80 million, obtained from HLA-typed donors, made up an early data release.

The germline CDR1 and CDR2 sequences are SQVTM and ANQGSEA. Between the trimmed V and J ends, which lost 3 bases and 5 bases, there was a span of 13 bases. The CDR3 spans 14 residues. It was with 60 Vbeta and 13 Jbeta primers that the PCR ran. Generated by immunoSEQ multiplex PCR, the TCRdb table keeps only in-frame clones and is missing some. The repertoire has approximately 100,000 clones, around 79% of them found once; the top ten carry over 3%. The J gene is TRBJ2-2, the V gene TRBV29-1, with D possibly TRBD1 on 6 matching bases. This TCR derives from a woman in her thirties or forties in good health and CMV-seronegative. Sequenced input: PBMCs. The CDR3 sequence: CSVDLGTRTGELFF. In DNA form, the CDR3 reads TGCAGCGTTGACTTAGGGACAAGGACCGGGGAGCTGTTTTTT.